This T cell receptor (beta chain) was documented in a study of blood T cell repertoires in COVID-19. Libraries were prepared by immunoSEQ multiplex PCR; TCRdb keeps only in-frame clonotypes and omits some of them. Here the sample spans hundreds of thousands of clones, around 90% being singletons. Trimming stripped 4 bases from V and 2 bases from J, with 13 bases between. This CDR3 spans 15 amino acids. The germline V gene has CDR1 SNHLY and CDR2 FYNNEI. The chain is built from TRBV2 and TRBJ2-3, with D perhaps TRBD2 (6 bases). This clonotype was sampled from a man aged 55 to 70 who had recovered from COVID-19. What was sequenced was PBMCs or T cells enriched from blood (not recorded which). The CDR3 coding sequence is TGTGCCAGCAGTGCACTAGCAGTCCCCACAGATACGCAGTATTTT. Its translation is CASSALAVPTDTQYF.